What follows are 8 T cell receptor beta chains derived from one specimen sequenced in a study of shared clonotypes between healthy human individuals. Naive CD8 populations comprised CD45RO-negative cells positively selected for CCR7, excluding terminally differentiated effector memory CD45RA+ cells. Generated by immunoSEQ multiplex PCR, the TCRdb table keeps only in-frame clones and is missing some. The table includes about 590,000 clones, over 95% detected once. The sequencing input was naive CD8+ T cells sorted from blood. These receptor sequences come from a woman in her thirties in good health.

The chain links TRBV22-1 to TRBJ1-2. TRBV22-1 is given as a pseudogene. CDR3 length: 16 residues. CDR3 DNA sequence: TGTCCTGGGAGGGACCCAAGAACGAGAAAGACCTATGGCTACACCTTC. Protein: CPGRDPRTRKTYGYTF.

The J gene is TRBJ1-1, the V gene TRBV27, with D perhaps matching TRBD1 (5 bases). Trimming pared 5 bases from V and 3 bases from J, leaving 16 bases between. The CDR3 loop spans 15 amino acids. Germline loops: CDR1 MNHEY, CDR2 SMNVEV (reference sequence). Here the CDR3 reads CASSPDKIGDTEAFF. The CDR3, as DNA: TGTGCCAGCAGTCCTGACAAGATAGGGGACACTGAAGCTTTCTTT.

As DNA, the CDR3 is TGTGCCAGCAGCTTATCTAGGGCTAGCGGGAGTGCCGGGGAGCTGTTTTTT. This gives the protein CASSLSRASGSAGELFF. The rearrangement uses TRBV7-2 and TRBJ2-2; 10 bases match TRBD2. Germline CDR1 reads SGHTA; CDR2 reads FQGNSA. The trim removed 2 bases at V and 6 bases at J, leaving 9 bases unmatched. This CDR3 is 17 amino acids long.

This chain uses TRBV23-1 with TRBJ2-7, with TRBD1 as a possible D gene (5 bases). TRBV23-1 is flagged as an ORF with uncertain function. CDR3 length: 15 residues. Trimming took 3 bases from V and 7 from J, leaving 19 bases between them. The CDR3 nucleotides read TGCGCCAGCAGTCAGAGGCAGGGCCCCTATCCAGAGCAGTACTTC. Residues: CASSQRQGPYPEQYF.

The rearrangement links TRBV27 to TRBJ2-7; 10 nucleotides agree with TRBD2. Trimming at V came to 6 bases and at J to 2 bases, leaving 13 bases not matched to a gene. CDR1 is MNHEY and CDR2 is SMNVEV in the germline V gene (reference sequence). The CDR3 consists of 17 residues. The CDR3 bases are TGTGCCAGCAGCAGTTTAGTACTAGCGGGACTAACCTACGAGCAGTACTTC. It codes for CASSSLVLAGLTYEQYF.

The rearrangement links TRBV7-9 to TRBJ2-3; 10 bases are a match to TRBD2. V trimming: 2 bases; J trimming: 6 bases; junction bases outside the gene matches: 8. CDR1 is SEHNR and CDR2 is FQNEAQ in the germline V gene (reference sequence). The CDR3 is made up of 16 amino acids. The CDR3, as DNA: TGTGCCAGCAGCTTATCGATAGCGGGAGGCGGGGATACGCAGTATTTT. Amino acid sequence: CASSLSIAGGGDTQYF.

This rearrangement joins TRBV27 to TRBJ2-1, with 8 bases matching TRBD2. The V and J ends lost 1 base and 8 bases, in that order; junction bases with no gene match: 7. This CDR3 comprises 15 residues. Germline-derived CDR1 and CDR2 are MNHEY and SMNVEV (reference sequence). The CDR3 nucleotides are TGTGCCAGCAGTTTATTGGGACTAGATGTATATGAGCAGTTCTTC. Protein: CASSLLGLDVYEQFF.

This chain connects TRBV5-4 to TRBJ2-5, with 9 bases matching TRBD2. V gave up 0 bases and J gave up 5 bases; unmatched junction bases: 5. The CDR3 runs 15 residues. Looked up from germline, CDR1 is SGHNT and CDR2 is YYREEE (reference sequence). The CDR3 reads CASSLGREGLETQYF. In nucleotides, the CDR3 is TGTGCCAGCAGCTTGGGGCGGGAGGGCCTGGAGACCCAGTACTTC.